These 24 T cell receptor beta chains share one sample of origin, sequenced in a study of T cells after yellow fever vaccination. TCRdb independently ran MiXCR on the 5' RACE reads; one entry per CDR3 protein. The sample holds 100,000 to 150,000 distinct CDR3 sequences; nearly 15% are singletons and the top ten take about 40%. The specimen comprised CD8+ T cells sorted from PBMCs, sampled 5 days after the yellow fever booster vaccination. The receptor set was obtained from a man younger than 35 who received the YFV17D yellow fever vaccine.

The chain has TRBV11-2 and TRBJ2-1; D possibly corresponds to TRBD1 (6 bases). V lost 5 bases to trimming and J lost 3 bases, with 11 bases between them. In germline, CDR1 is SGHAT, CDR2 FQNNGV. The length of the CDR3 is 14 residues. The CDR3 loop reads CASSPLGGYNEQFF. In DNA form, the CDR3 reads TGTGCCAGCAGCCCTTTAGGGGGCTACAATGAGCAGTTCTTC.

This chain connects TRBV27 to TRBJ2-3, with no clear D. The germline gives CDR1 MNHEY, CDR2 SMNVEV (reference sequence). The CDR3 is made up of 13 amino acids. V was trimmed by 5 bases and J by 2 bases, leaving 8 bases between them. CDR3 DNA sequence: TGTGCCAGCAGTATCACCTACACAGATACGCAGTATTTT. This codes for CASSITYTDTQYF.

This clonotype was recorded many times. The rearrangement uses TRBV5-1 and TRBJ2-3; TRBD1 matches at 10 bases. The CDR3 runs to 19 residues. Germline CDR1 and CDR2: SGHRS and YFSETQ. The junction had 15 bases not matched to a gene; V was cut back by 3 bases and J by 2 bases. CDR3 loop: CASSSDPGQGRFITDTQYF. CDR3 nucleotide sequence: TGCGCCAGCAGCTCCGATCCGGGACAGGGGCGCTTTATCACAGATACGCAGTATTTT.

The chain employs TRBV30 and TRBJ2-7; no reliable D call. The CDR3 sequence is 13 residues long. The V and J ends lost 2 bases and 4 bases respectively, with 12 bases between them. CDR1 GTSNPN and CDR2 SVGIG come from the germline V gene (reference sequence). CDR3 nucleotides: TGTGCCTGGAGTATCCGGGCCGGGTACGAGCAGTACTTC. Its protein is CAWSIRAGYEQYF.

The chain employs TRBV5-1 and TRBJ2-3; no clear D. CDR1 and CDR2 from the germline V gene are SGHRS and YFSETQ. Trimming pared 1 base from V and 0 bases from J, leaving 6 bases between. The CDR3 extends over 14 amino acids. The CDR3 spells CASSLSRSTDTQYF. CDR3 nucleotides: TGCGCCAGCAGCTTGTCAAGGAGCACAGATACGCAGTATTTT.

This clonotype has a count of ten or more. This chain connects TRBV6-6 to TRBJ2-7; perhaps TRBD2 as D (6 bases). CDR3 length: 11 residues. The V end lost 5 bases, the J end lost 7 bases, and 9 bases lay between the germline ends. The germline V gene has CDR1 MNHNY and CDR2 SVGAGI (reference sequence). Written as DNA, the CDR3 is TGTGCCAGCAGTCCCGGACTAGAGCAGTACGTC. Its translation is CASSPGLEQYV.

This clonotype was observed many times. The J gene is TRBJ2-7, the V gene TRBV18, with 10 bases identical to TRBD1. The CDR3 is 14 amino acids. The germline CDR1 and CDR2 sequences are KGHSH and LQKENI. Trimming removed 3 bases from V and 3 bases from J; junction bases left unmatched: 2. This chain's CDR3 is CASSPGTGDYEQYV. The CDR3 coding sequence is TGTGCCAGCTCACCCGGGACAGGGGACTACGAGCAGTACGTC.

This clonotype was seen at least ten times. The chain uses TRBV7-2 and TRBJ2-7, with 11 bases matching TRBD2. This CDR3 is built from 13 residues. The trim removed 5 bases at V and 6 bases at J, leaving 3 bases unmatched. Looked up from germline, CDR1 is SGHTA and CDR2 is FQGNSA. CDR3 sequence: CASSGTSGSEQYF. Written as DNA, the CDR3 is TGTGCCAGCAGCGGGACTAGCGGTTCCGAGCAGTACTTC.

The V call is TRBV5-1, the J call TRBJ2-3; weak D call: TRBD2 (6 bases). Germline CDR1 reads SGHRS; CDR2 reads YFSETQ. V was trimmed by 3 bases and J by 5 bases, leaving 10 bases between them. CDR3 length equals 13 residues. The CDR3: CASSSGGRDTQYF. In DNA form, the CDR3 reads TGCGCCAGCAGCTCCGGGGGACGAGATACGCAGTATTTT.

V is TRBV12-3 or TRBV12-4 and J is TRBJ1-1, with a weak D call TRBD1 (6 bases). V was pared by 6 bases and J by 4 bases, with 12 bases between. This CDR3 is built from 13 residues. The CDR3 is CASRVTGITEAFF. The CDR3 DNA reads as TGTGCCAGCAGGGTCACAGGGATCACTGAAGCTTTCTTT.

This clonotype was detected only a few times. This CDR3 is CASSLETGPNTEAFF. The CDR3 DNA is TGTGCCAGCAGCTTGGAGACAGGGCCGAACACTGAAGCTTTCTTT. The gene calls are TRBV11-2 and TRBJ1-1; the match to TRBD1 covers 7 bases. From germline, CDR1 is SGHAT and CDR2 FQNNGV. CDR3 length equals 15 residues. Trimming at V came to 3 bases and at J to 1 base, leaving 5 bases not matched to a gene.

V is TRBV6-5 and J is TRBJ2-7; D is possibly TRBD1 or TRBD2 (5 bases each). This CDR3 is built from 15 residues. The ends were cut back, 0 bases at V and 2 bases at J, with 11 bases in the middle. Germline V gene sequence: CDR1 MNHEY, CDR2 SVGAGI. In DNA form, the CDR3 reads TGTGCCAGCAGTTACTCGGTCGGGGACGCCTACGAGCAGTACTTC. Translated: CASSYSVGDAYEQYF.

There are a few counts of this clonotype. The CDR3 reads CASSLAKGSEQYF. As DNA, the CDR3 is TGCGCCAGCAGCTTGGCCAAAGGGAGCGAGCAGTACTTC. The chain employs TRBV5-1 and TRBJ2-7, with D perhaps matching TRBD2 (5 bases). Trimming removed 0 bases at V and 6 bases at J, with 10 bases between. The CDR3 is 13 residues long. CDR1 SGHRS and CDR2 YFSETQ come from the germline V gene.

The chain recombines TRBV4-2 with TRBJ2-5; the match to TRBD2 covers 11 bases. The junction had 7 bases not matched to a gene; V was cut back by 3 bases and J by 4 bases. CDR3 length: 16 amino acids. CDR1 and CDR2 (germline): LGHNA, YNFKEQ. The CDR3 bases are TGTGCCAGCAGCCAGTTGGGACTAGCGGAGGCAGAGACCCAGTACTTC. This codes for CASSQLGLAEAETQYF.

This rearrangement joins TRBV5-1 to TRBJ1-1, with D tentatively TRBD1 (6 bases). CDR3 length equals 14 residues. The germline gives CDR1 SGHRS, CDR2 YFSETQ. The V end was cut by 1 base, the J end by 2 bases, with 9 bases between. In DNA form, the CDR3 reads TGCGCCAGCAGCTTGTGGACAGCTAACACTGAAGCTTTCTTT. Translating it yields CASSLWTANTEAFF. The variable domain in full, with the rest retrieved from reference TRBV5-1 and TRBJ1-1, is KAGVTQTPRYLIKTRGQQVTLSCSPISGHRSVSWYQQTPGQGLQFLFEYFSETQRNKGNFPGRFSGRQFSNSRSEMNVSTLELGDSALYLCASSLWTANTEAFFGQGTRLTVV.

The genes are TRBV4-1 and TRBJ1-1, with D unresolved. The CDR3 contains 16 residues. V was cut by 0 bases and J by 4 bases, with 15 bases left in between. CDR1 and CDR2 (germline): MGHRA, YSYEKL. The CDR3 here is CASSQEMSRWGTEAFF. CDR3 coding DNA: TGCGCCAGCAGCCAAGAAATGAGCCGGTGGGGCACTGAAGCTTTCTTT.

This clonotype was counted between two and nine times. This chain links TRBV7-9 with TRBJ1-2, with 11 nucleotides matching TRBD1. Losses at the gene ends were 8 bases for V and 2 bases for J; bases not matched to a gene: 4. The CDR3 contains 14 residues. Germline CDR1 SEHNR, CDR2 FQNEAQ (reference sequence). In DNA form, the CDR3 reads TGTGCCAGCTCCGGACAGGGGGCAAACTATGGCTACACCTTC. Its translation is CASSGQGANYGYTF. The complete variable domain, with remaining parts taken from reference TRBV7-9 and TRBJ1-2, reads DTGVSQNPRHKITKRGQNVTFRCDPISEHNRLYWYRQTLGQGPEFLTYFQNEAQLEKSRLLSDRFSAERPKGSFSTLEIQRTEQGDSAMYLCASSGQGANYGYTFGSGTRLTVV.

The chain has TRBV19 and TRBJ2-7, with D tentatively TRBD1 (5 bases). Germline V gives CDR1 LNHDA, CDR2 SQIVND (reference sequence). CDR3 length: 13 amino acids. V was clipped by 2 bases and J by 5 bases, with 10 bases between them. CDR3 coding DNA: TGTGCCAGTAGTATACAGGGTTTCCACGAGCAGTACTTC. Protein product: CASSIQGFHEQYF.

The gene calls are TRBV28 and TRBJ1-1; TRBD1 matches at 9 bases. V lost 8 bases to trimming and J lost 1 base; unmatched junction nucleotides: 8. Germline V CDR1 and CDR2: MDHEN, SYDVKM. The CDR3 totals 15 residues. Here the CDR3 DNA reads TGTGCCAGCTGTGGTTTGGGACAGGGGAACACTGAAGCTTTCTTT. Translated, it gives CASCGLGQGNTEAFF.

The sample holds a few counts of this clonotype. The chain's CDR3 is CASSPYGGVSSYNEQFF. The CDR3 DNA reads TGCGCCAGCAGCCCCTATGGTGGGGTTAGCTCCTACAATGAGCAGTTCTTC. The V and J genes are TRBV4-1 and TRBJ2-1; D unclear. This CDR3 contains 17 residues. Germline CDR1 is MGHRA and CDR2 is YSYEKL. V lost 4 bases and J lost 0, with 16 bases in between.

This clonotype was observed a handful of times. The chain combines TRBV7-9 with TRBJ2-3, with TRBD2 as a possible D gene (6 bases). The germline gives CDR1 SEHNR, CDR2 FQNEAQ (reference sequence). V was shortened by 4 bases and J by 1 base, with 12 bases between the two germline ends. This CDR3 comprises 15 residues. The CDR3 here is CASSSLGGGTDTQYF. The CDR3 nucleotides read TGTGCCAGCAGCTCCCTGGGGGGAGGCACAGATACGCAGTATTTT.

V gene TRBV27 combines with J gene TRBJ2-5; D call uncertain. V lost 4 bases and J lost 7, with 7 bases in between. This CDR3 has 11 amino acids. Germline V gives CDR1 MNHEY, CDR2 SMNVEV (reference sequence). The CDR3: CASSSLGTQYF. DNA for the CDR3: TGTGCCAGCAGTTCCCTTGGGACCCAGTACTTC.

This clonotype was observed a handful of times. The chain is built from TRBV4-1 and TRBJ2-7, with D possibly TRBD1 on 6 matching bases. Germline V CDR1 and CDR2: MGHRA, YSYEKL. The CDR3 extends over 15 amino acids. The germline V and J ends were trimmed by 4 bases and 2 bases, with 15 bases remaining between them. CDR3 amino acids: CASSPKITGTYEQYF. CDR3 nucleotide sequence: TGCGCCAGCAGCCCCAAAATTACAGGGACCTACGAGCAGTACTTC.

This clonotype has a handful of counts. The chain couples TRBV27 to TRBJ2-7; D remains unclear. Trimming left V 2 bases short and J 0 bases short, with 14 bases between. Looked up from germline, CDR1 is MNHEY and CDR2 is SMNVEV (reference sequence). CDR3 length: 16 amino acids. As DNA, the CDR3 is TGTGCCAGCAGTTTAAGGGCAGGCCGCCCCTCCTACGAGCAGTACTTC. This codes for CASSLRAGRPSYEQYF.